This T cell receptor (beta chain) was profiled in a study of beta chain features in type 1 diabetes. Findings of the study overall: For Type 1 diabetes patients, all four CD4+ subsets carried TCRB CDR3s that were moderately but significantly shorter. Researchers reported that naive, central memory and Treg TCRB repertoires appeared more similar in patients than in healthy donors.

This clone was recorded a few times. Its antigen is unknown. Looked up from germline, CDR1 is MDHEN and CDR2 is SYDVKM. CDR3 length: 15 residues. The V end lost 6 bases, the J end lost 0 bases, and 9 bases lay between the germline ends. Expressed TCRB transcripts were sequenced, since all the RNA that had been isolated was reverse transcribed. There were 3.5 million or so reads on average in the naive, central memory and regulatory T cell samples. Measured with immunoSEQ multiplex PCR; TCRdb has only the in-frame clones, and not every one. The top ten clones hold around 0.9% of a sample with approximately 170,000 clones, about 7.8% of them seen once.

The receptor's source is a woman aged 40 to 49 with type 1 diabetes. Sequencing was done on a sample of central memory CD4+ T cells from blood. V is TRBV28 and J is TRBJ2-6; a possible D gene is TRBD1 (5 bases). Written as DNA, the CDR3 is TGTGCCAGCAGCAGGGTACCCTCTGGGGCCAACGTCCTGACTTTC. As protein: CASSRVPSGANVLTF.